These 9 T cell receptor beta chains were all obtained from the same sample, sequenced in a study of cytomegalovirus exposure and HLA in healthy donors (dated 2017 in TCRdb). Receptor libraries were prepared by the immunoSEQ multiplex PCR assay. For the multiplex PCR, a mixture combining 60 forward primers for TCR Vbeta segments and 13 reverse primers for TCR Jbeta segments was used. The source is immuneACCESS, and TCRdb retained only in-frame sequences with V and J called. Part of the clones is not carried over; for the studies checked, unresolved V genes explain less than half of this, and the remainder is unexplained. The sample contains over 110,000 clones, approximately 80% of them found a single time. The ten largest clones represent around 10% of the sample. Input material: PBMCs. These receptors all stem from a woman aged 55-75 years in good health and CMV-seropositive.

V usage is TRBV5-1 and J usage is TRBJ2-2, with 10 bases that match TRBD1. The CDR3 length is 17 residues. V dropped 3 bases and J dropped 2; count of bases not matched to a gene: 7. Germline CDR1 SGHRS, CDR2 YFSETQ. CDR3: CASSSVGTGANTGELFF. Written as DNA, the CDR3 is TGCGCCAGCAGCTCGGTAGGGACAGGGGCCAACACCGGGGAGCTGTTTTTT.

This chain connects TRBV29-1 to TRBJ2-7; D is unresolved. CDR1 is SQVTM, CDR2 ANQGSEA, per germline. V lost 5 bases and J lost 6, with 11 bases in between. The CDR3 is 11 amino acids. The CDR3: CSVTSPREQYF. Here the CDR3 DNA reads TGCAGCGTTACGAGTCCTCGCGAGCAGTACTTC.

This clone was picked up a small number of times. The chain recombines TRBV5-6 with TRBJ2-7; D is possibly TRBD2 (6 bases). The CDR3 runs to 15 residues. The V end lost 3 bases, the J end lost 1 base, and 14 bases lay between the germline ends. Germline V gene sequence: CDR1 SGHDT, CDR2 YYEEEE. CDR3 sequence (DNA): TGTGCCAGCAGCTCCCCGGGAGAGGGGTCCTACGAGCAGTACTTC. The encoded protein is CASSSPGEGSYEQYF.

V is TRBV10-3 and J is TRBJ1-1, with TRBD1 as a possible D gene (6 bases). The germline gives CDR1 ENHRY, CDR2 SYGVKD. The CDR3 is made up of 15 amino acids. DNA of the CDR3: TGTGTCCGACAGGATACAAATTTTATGAACACTGAAGCTTTCTTT. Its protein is CVRQDTNFMNTEAFF.

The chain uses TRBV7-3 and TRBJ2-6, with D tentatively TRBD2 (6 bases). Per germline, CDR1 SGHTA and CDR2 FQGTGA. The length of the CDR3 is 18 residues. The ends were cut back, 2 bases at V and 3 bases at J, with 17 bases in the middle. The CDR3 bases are TGTGCCAGCAGCTTACCGGGGGAGGCGTGGGATGGGGCCAACGTCCTGACTTTC. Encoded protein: CASSLPGEAWDGANVLTF.

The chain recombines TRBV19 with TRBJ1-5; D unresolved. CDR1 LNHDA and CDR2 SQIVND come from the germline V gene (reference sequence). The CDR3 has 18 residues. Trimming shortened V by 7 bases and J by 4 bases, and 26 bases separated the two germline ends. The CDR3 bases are TGTGCCAGTACCTCCGAAATCGGCGGGCCCATTTGGAATCAGCCCCAGCATTTT. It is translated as CASTSEIGGPIWNQPQHF.

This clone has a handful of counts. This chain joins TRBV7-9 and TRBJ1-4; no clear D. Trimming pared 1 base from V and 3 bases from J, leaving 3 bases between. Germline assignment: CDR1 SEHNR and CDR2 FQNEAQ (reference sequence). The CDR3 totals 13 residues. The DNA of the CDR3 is TGTGCCAGCAGCTTAGGCGCTAATGAAAAACTGTTTTTT. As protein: CASSLGANEKLFF.

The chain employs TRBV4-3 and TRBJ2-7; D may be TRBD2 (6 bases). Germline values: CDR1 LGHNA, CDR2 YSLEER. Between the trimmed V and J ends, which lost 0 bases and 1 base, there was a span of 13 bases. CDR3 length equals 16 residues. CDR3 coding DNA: TGCGCCAGCAGCCAAGATTCGGAGGGTAGATCCTACGAGCAGTACTTC. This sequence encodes CASSQDSEGRSYEQYF.

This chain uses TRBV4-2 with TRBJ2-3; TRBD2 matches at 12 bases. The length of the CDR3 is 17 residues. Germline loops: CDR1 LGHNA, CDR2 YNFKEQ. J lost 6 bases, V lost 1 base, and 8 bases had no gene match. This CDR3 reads CASSQVGLAGGPDTQYF. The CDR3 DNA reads TGTGCCAGCAGCCAAGTGGGGCTAGCGGGAGGGCCTGATACGCAGTATTTT.